What follows describes a single T cell receptor beta chain. This sample was included in a study of blood T cell repertoires in COVID-19. Clones were read by immunoSEQ multiplex PCR, and TCRdb kept only the in-frame ones, dropping some. The sample consists of 52,000 or so clones, 90% to 95% of them appearing once. This receptor was identified in a man aged 50 to 60 with acute or convalescent COVID-19. Sequenced material: peripheral blood.

In DNA, the CDR3 is TGTGCCAGCAGCTTGTTGGCGGTGGCTAGCGGGAGTTTAGAGACCCAGTACTTC. Protein: CASSLLAVASGSLETQYF. The chain recombines TRBV5-6 with TRBJ2-5; TRBD2 aligns across 10 bases. Germline trimming cut 1 base from V and 4 bases from J; bases unmatched to any gene: 13. The CDR3 contains 18 residues. Germline loops: CDR1 SGHDT, CDR2 YYEEEE.